These T cell receptor beta chains were read from a single sample in a study of cytomegalovirus exposure and HLA in healthy donors. Measured with immunoSEQ multiplex PCR; TCRdb has only the in-frame clones, and not every one. Of about 240,000 clones in the sample, around 87% are singletons; the top ten hold 2.6%. The sequencing sample was made of PBMCs. Source of these receptors: a man younger than 35 in good health and CMV-seronegative. Both conserved end residues are part of each CDR3. The D gene is left open where the match is weak. Only some rows state a clone size, as once, few, many or a class for expanded clones.

v_gene: TRBV6-5; len: 12; d_gene: NA; j_gene: TRBJ2-2; abundance: NA; CDR3aa: CATTREAGELFF; CDR3nt: TGTGCCACCACAAGAGAGGCCGGGGAGCTGTTTTTT
v_gene: TRBV9; len: 16; d_gene: NA; j_gene: TRBJ1-2; abundance: NA; CDR3aa: CASSVALGQGKYGYTF; CDR3nt: TGTGCCAGCAGCGTGGCCCTAGGGCAGGGAAAATATGGCTACACCTTC
v_gene: TRBV7-2; len: 13; d_gene: NA; j_gene: TRBJ2-3; abundance: NA; CDR3aa: CASSLRLLDTQYF; CDR3nt: TGTGCCAGCAGCCTTCGACTTCTAGATACGCAGTATTTT
v_gene: TRBV19; len: 16; d_gene: TRBD2; j_gene: TRBJ2-3; abundance: NA; CDR3aa: CASSIRAGGQPDTQYF; CDR3nt: TGTGCCAGTAGTATCCGAGCGGGGGGGCAGCCAGATACGCAGTATTTT
v_gene: TRBV27; len: 15; d_gene: TRBD2; j_gene: TRBJ2-1; abundance: NA; CDR3aa: CASRLAGGPFNEQFF; CDR3nt: TGTGCCAGCAGACTAGCGGGGGGGCCGTTCAATGAGCAGTTCTTC
v_gene: TRBV6-5; len: 13; d_gene: NA; j_gene: TRBJ2-7; abundance: NA; CDR3aa: CASSYSKSGEQYF; CDR3nt: TGTGCCAGCAGTTACTCAAAAAGCGGCGAGCAGTACTTC
v_gene: TRBV7-2; len: 14; d_gene: TRBD1; j_gene: TRBJ2-7; abundance: NA; CDR3aa: CASSSTAQGAEQYF; CDR3nt: TGTGCCAGCAGCTCAACCGCACAGGGGGCCGAGCAGTACTTC
v_gene: TRBV12-2; len: 15; d_gene: NA; j_gene: TRBJ2-5; abundance: NA; CDR3aa: CASRLGRQIQETQYF; CDR3nt: TGTGCAAGTCGCTTAGGTAGACAGATACAAGAGACCCAGTACTTC
v_gene: TRBV7-9; len: 14; d_gene: NA; j_gene: TRBJ2-7; abundance: few; CDR3aa: CASSLGGGSMEQYF; CDR3nt: TGTGCCAGCAGCTTAGGAGGCGGGTCAATGGAGCAGTACTTC
v_gene: TRBV6-6; len: 15; d_gene: TRBD1; j_gene: TRBJ2-7; abundance: NA; CDR3aa: CASSPQGQGTWEQYF; CDR3nt: TGTGCCAGCAGCCCCCAGGGACAGGGTACGTGGGAGCAGTACTTC
v_gene: TRBV30; len: 12; d_gene: NA; j_gene: TRBJ1-1; abundance: NA; CDR3aa: CAWSVMEAEAFF; CDR3nt: TGTGCCTGGAGTGTTATGGAGGCTGAAGCTTTCTTT
v_gene: TRBV2; len: 15; d_gene: TRBD2; j_gene: TRBJ2-3; abundance: NA; CDR3aa: CASQNPGRNTDTQYF; CDR3nt: TGTGCCAGCCAGAATCCCGGGAGGAACACAGATACGCAGTATTTT
v_gene: TRBV9; len: 15; d_gene: TRBD1; j_gene: TRBJ2-7; abundance: once; CDR3aa: CASSVGARGLDEQYF; CDR3nt: TGTGCCAGCAGCGTAGGGGCCAGGGGGCTAGACGAGCAGTACTTC
v_gene: TRBV5-1; len: 16; d_gene: TRBD2; j_gene: TRBJ2-1; abundance: NA; CDR3aa: CASSEVAGGTYNEQFF; CDR3nt: TGCGCCAGCAGCGAGGTAGCGGGGGGGACATACAATGAGCAGTTCTTC
v_gene: TRBV10-3; len: 14; d_gene: NA; j_gene: TRBJ2-7; abundance: NA; CDR3aa: CAISEGGASYEQYF; CDR3nt: TGTGCCATCAGTGAGGGCGGGGCCTCCTACGAGCAGTACTTC
v_gene: TRBV28; len: 12; d_gene: NA; j_gene: TRBJ1-2; abundance: few; CDR3aa: CASSPRTYGYTF; CDR3nt: TGTGCCAGCAGCCCTCGGACATATGGCTACACCTTC
v_gene: TRBV5-6; len: 15; d_gene: TRBD1; j_gene: TRBJ2-7; abundance: NA; CDR3aa: CASSLVGTGAYEQYF; CDR3nt: TGTGCCAGCAGCTTGGTTGGGACAGGGGCCTACGAGCAGTACTTC
v_gene: TRBV15; len: 13; d_gene: NA; j_gene: TRBJ2-7; abundance: NA; CDR3aa: CATSRGTYYEQYF; CDR3nt: TGTGCCACCAGCAGAGGGACTTACTACGAGCAGTACTTC
v_gene: TRBV4-1; len: 17; d_gene: TRBD1; j_gene: TRBJ1-5; abundance: NA; CDR3aa: CASSQGRQGEKDQPQHF; CDR3nt: TGCGCCAGCAGCCAAGGACGACAGGGGGAAAAAGATCAGCCCCAGCATTTT
v_gene: TRBV27; len: 13; d_gene: TRBD1; j_gene: TRBJ2-7; abundance: NA; CDR3aa: CASKTGGSYEQYF; CDR3nt: TGTGCCTCGAAAACAGGGGGCTCCTACGAGCAGTACTTC
v_gene: TRBV6-6; len: 13; d_gene: TRBD1; j_gene: TRBJ1-2; abundance: NA; CDR3aa: CASRPGQGYGYTF; CDR3nt: TGTGCCAGCAGGCCGGGACAGGGGTATGGCTACACCTTC
v_gene: TRBV28; len: 16; d_gene: NA; j_gene: TRBJ2-7; abundance: NA; CDR3aa: CASSFVQLPITYEQYF; CDR3nt: TGTGCCAGCAGTTTCGTACAGCTACCAATCACTTACGAGCAGTACTTC
v_gene: TRBV7-2; len: 14; d_gene: NA; j_gene: TRBJ2-5; abundance: NA; CDR3aa: CASSLGGLKQTQYF; CDR3nt: TGTGCCAGCAGCTTGGGTGGGCTAAAACAGACCCAGTACTTC
v_gene: TRBV5-4; len: 15; d_gene: NA; j_gene: TRBJ1-1; abundance: NA; CDR3aa: CASSLAGTLNTEAFF; CDR3nt: TGTGCCAGCAGCTTGGCCGGGACACTGAACACTGAAGCTTTCTTT
v_gene: TRBV4-2; len: 12; d_gene: NA; j_gene: TRBJ2-7; abundance: NA; CDR3aa: CASSAPFGEQYF; CDR3nt: TGTGCCAGCAGCGCCCCATTCGGCGAGCAGTACTTC
v_gene: TRBV2; len: 14; d_gene: TRBD1; j_gene: TRBJ1-2; abundance: few; CDR3aa: CASSEGQGVYGYTF; CDR3nt: TGTGCCAGCAGTGAAGGTCAGGGGGTCTATGGCTACACCTTC
v_gene: TRBV5-1; len: 15; d_gene: NA; j_gene: TRBJ2-1; abundance: NA; CDR3aa: CASSLASPRDNEQFF; CDR3nt: TGCGCCAGCAGCTTGGCCTCCCCGCGGGACAATGAGCAGTTCTTC